What follows is one T cell receptor beta chain and its context. These data come from a study of blood T cell repertoires in COVID-19. For the study at large: In each case, the material was cDNA or gDNA derived from T cells, B-cell-depleted T cells, or PBMCs.

Clones were read by immunoSEQ multiplex PCR, and TCRdb kept only the in-frame ones, dropping some. Among 88,000 or so clones listed, roughly 90% were seen once. The J segment lost 4 bases and the V segment lost 4 bases, leaving 8 bases of the junction unmatched. Germline V CDR1 and CDR2: SGHNT, YYREEE (reference sequence). The CDR3 spans 15 residues. Residents of under 25 US areas, aged about 18 to 89 years, made up the participants. Each participant's cohort was designated according to participant-reported clinical history. The sequence was collected from a woman aged 45 to 65 with acute COVID-19. What was sequenced was PBMCs or T cells enriched from blood (not recorded which). The chain employs TRBV5-4 and TRBJ2-3, with TRBD1 matching over 8 bases. The CDR3 reads CASSPPRGRADTQYF. CDR3 in DNA: TGTGCCAGCAGCCCTCCCAGGGGGCGTGCAGATACGCAGTATTTT.